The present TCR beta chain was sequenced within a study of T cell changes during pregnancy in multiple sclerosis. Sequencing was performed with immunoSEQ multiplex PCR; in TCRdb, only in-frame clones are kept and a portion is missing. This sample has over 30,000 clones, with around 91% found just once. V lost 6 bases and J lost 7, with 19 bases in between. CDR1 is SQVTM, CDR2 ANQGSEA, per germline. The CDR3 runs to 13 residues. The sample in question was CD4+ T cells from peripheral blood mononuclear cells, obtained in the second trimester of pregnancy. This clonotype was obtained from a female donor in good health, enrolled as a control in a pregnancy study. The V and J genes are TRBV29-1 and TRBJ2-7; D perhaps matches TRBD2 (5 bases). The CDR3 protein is CSVAGRSSWEQYF. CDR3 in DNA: TGCAGCGTCGCGGGCAGGAGCTCTTGGGAGCAGTACTTC.